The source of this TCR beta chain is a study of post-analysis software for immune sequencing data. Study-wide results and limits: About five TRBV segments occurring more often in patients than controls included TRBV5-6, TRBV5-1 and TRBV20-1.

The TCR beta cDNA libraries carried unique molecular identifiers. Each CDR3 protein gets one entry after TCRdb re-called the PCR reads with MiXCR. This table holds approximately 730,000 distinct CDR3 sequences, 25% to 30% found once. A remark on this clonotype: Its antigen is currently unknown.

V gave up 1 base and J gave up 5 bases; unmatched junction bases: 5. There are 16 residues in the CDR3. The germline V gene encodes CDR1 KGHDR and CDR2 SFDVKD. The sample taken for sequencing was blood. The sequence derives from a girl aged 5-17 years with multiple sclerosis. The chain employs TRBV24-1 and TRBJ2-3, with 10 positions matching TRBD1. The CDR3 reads CATSDFAGTGVDTQYF. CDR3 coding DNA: TGTGCCACCAGTGATTTCGCCGGGACAGGGGTAGATACGCAGTATTTT.